This entry is about one T cell receptor (beta chain). Using immunoSEQ multiplex PCR, the repertoire was profiled, and TCRdb retains in-frame clones only, with some absent. This sample has approximately 200,000 clones, with around four fifths found just once. The entry originates in a study of blood T cell repertoires in COVID-19. Study summary: Specimens from acute and convalescent COVID-19 originated in the United States, Italy and Spain. Sources were T cells, B-cell-depleted T cells, or PBMCs; the material itself was cDNA or gDNA.

The receptor comes from a woman aged 25-40 years with acute or convalescent COVID-19. The source material was peripheral blood.

CDR3 sequence reads: CASTLTGREGGYTF. CDR3 in DNA: TGTGCCAGCACCTTAACGGGCCGCGAGGGAGGCTACACCTTC. The chain couples TRBV5-4 to TRBJ1-2; D remains ambiguous. Germline loops: CDR1 SGHNT, CDR2 YYREEE (reference sequence). V was clipped by 6 bases and J by 8 bases, with 20 bases between them. The CDR3 extends over 14 amino acids.